This T cell receptor beta chain came from a study of blood T cell repertoires in COVID-19. About the study: Sources were T cells, B-cell-depleted T cells, or PBMCs; the material itself was cDNA or gDNA.

Original processing methods: Estimates of nucleated cell counts were drawn from the amplification of reference gene primers. The protocol was immunoSEQ multiplex PCR, while the TCRdb copy is restricted to in-frame clones and leaves out a portion. D and trimming come from the DNA, and the V and J calls and clone size come from that table. The sample has 180,000 or so clones; about 83% are singletons. The germline V gene has CDR1 MDHEN and CDR2 SYDVKM. The CDR3 has 14 amino acids. V lost 2 bases, J lost 5 bases, and 12 bases lay in between. The chain carries TRBV28 and TRBJ1-2; D is unresolved. Material: peripheral blood. This sequence originates from a person aged 70 to 80 with COVID-19, enrolled during active disease. The CDR3, as DNA: TGTGCCAGCAGTTTAATCGATGGAGTTTATGGCTACACCTTC. Protein: CASSLIDGVYGYTF.